A selection of T cell receptor beta chains follows, all from one sample in a study of post-analysis software for immune sequencing data. TCRdb processed the PCR reads anew with MiXCR; each CDR3 protein has one entry. The sample contains roughly 870,000 distinct CDR3 sequences, 53% of which appear only once. What was sequenced was blood. These receptors all come from a girl between 10 and 17 years old with multiple sclerosis. The conserved cysteine and the conserved F or W are not part of the CDR3 here. Some rows have no size entry. The others give once, few or many, or a class for an expanded clone.

>TRBJ1-5|TRBV5-1|NA
ASSLGQGSDQPQH
>TRBJ2-1|TRBV20-1|NA
SARASGRVGNEQF
>TRBJ2-1|TRBV29-1|few
SVEGGDREYEQF
>TRBJ2-5|TRBV21-1|NA
ASSKGGTQETQY
>TRBJ2-3|TRBV20-1|few
SARPGQGGFTQY
>TRBJ2-7|TRBV3-1|NA
ASSQSGALSYEQY
>TRBJ2-5|TRBV7-7|NA
ASSLAAFSYQETQY
>TRBJ2-1|TRBV4-1|NA
TSSLLTGGSSYNEQF
>TRBJ2-1|TRBV5-1|NA
ASSLGGTSNDEQF
>TRBJ2-7|TRBV20-1|NA
SATRQASYEQY
>TRBJ2-4|TRBV7-3|few
ASSLPGGENIQY
>TRBJ2-7|TRBV25-1|NA
ASSEGGRYEQY
>TRBJ1-2|TRBV3-1|NA
ASSPQSQGYGYT
>TRBJ2-5|TRBV9|NA
ASSVGGRQETQY
>TRBJ1-2|TRBV20-1|few
SARAQGMKDYGYT
>TRBJ2-1|TRBV12-5|NA
ASGRTRGLYNEQF
>TRBJ2-3|TRBV18|NA
ASSPRLKTGGGQY
>TRBJ2-7|TRBV9|NA
ASSVGEQGSAYEQY
>TRBJ2-7|TRBV29-1|NA
SVATSGSSYEQY
>TRBJ2-3|TRBV4-1|once
ASSQDIAGGFQEIENTQY
>NA|TRBV11-2|NA
ASSLYLDRGYEQY
>TRBJ2-1|TRBV3-1|NA
ASSQIPAGLAFLSSYNEQF
>TRBJ2-6|TRBV19|few
ASSPGSSGANVLT
>TRBJ2-1|TRBV5-1|NA
ASIEGAGGPHEQF
>TRBJ2-5|TRBV7-3|NA
ASSHRAGGKETQY
>TRBJ2-1|TRBV29-1|NA
SARGLHSYNEQF